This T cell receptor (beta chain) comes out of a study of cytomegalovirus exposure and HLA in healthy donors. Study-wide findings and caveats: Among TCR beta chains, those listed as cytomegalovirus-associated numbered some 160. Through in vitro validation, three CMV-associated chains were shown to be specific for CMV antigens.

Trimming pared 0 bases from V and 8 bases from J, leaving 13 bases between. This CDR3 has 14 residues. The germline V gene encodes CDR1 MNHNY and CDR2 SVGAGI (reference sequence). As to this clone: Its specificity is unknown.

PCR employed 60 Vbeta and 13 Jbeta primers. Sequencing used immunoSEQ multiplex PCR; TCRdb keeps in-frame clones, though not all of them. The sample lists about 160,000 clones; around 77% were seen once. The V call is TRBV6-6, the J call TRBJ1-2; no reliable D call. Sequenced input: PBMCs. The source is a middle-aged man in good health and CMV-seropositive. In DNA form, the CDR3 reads TGTGCCAGCAGTTACTCGAACCAGGTTCACGGCTACACCTTC. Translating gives CASSYSNQVHGYTF.